Below are 24 T cell receptor beta chains sequenced from a single sample in a study of T cell responses to AZD1222 COVID-19 vaccine. Sequencing was performed with immunoSEQ multiplex PCR; in TCRdb, only in-frame clones are kept and a portion is missing. The sample yields roughly 100,000 clones, around 76% seen once. Sample: peripheral blood, taken on day 0 of AZD1222 vaccination. The receptor set was obtained from an adult in good health.

For the CDR3, the DNA is TGTGCCAGCAGCCAAGAGGAGAGGGGAGAGACCCAGTACTTC. Translated: CASSQEERGETQYF. The V gene is TRBV4-2, the J gene TRBJ2-5; either TRBD1 or TRBD2 may supply D (5 bases each). Germline V gene data show CDR1 as LGHNA and CDR2 as YNFKEQ. Deletions cut 0 bases from V and 4 bases from J, with 9 bases between. The CDR3 is made up of 14 amino acids.

The gene calls are TRBV2 and TRBJ2-1; D ambiguous. V shed 4 bases and J shed 7 bases, with 11 bases lying between them. The CDR3 spans 13 residues. The germline V gene encodes CDR1 SNHLY and CDR2 FYNNEI. CDR3 nucleotides: TGTGCCAGCAGTGGTAGAAGGGAAAATGAGCAGTTCTTC. Translated, it gives CASSGRRENEQFF.

The rearrangement joins TRBV4-2 to TRBJ2-7; 7 nucleotides agree with TRBD2. Germline CDR1 LGHNA, CDR2 YNFKEQ. The V segment lost 1 base and the J segment 1 base; nucleotides outside the gene matches: 4. This CDR3 comprises 15 residues. The CDR3, as DNA: TGTGCCAGCAGCCAAGTGTCTAGCGGTTCCTACGAGCAGTACTTC. Protein product: CASSQVSSGSYEQYF.

This clone appeared a single time. The genes are TRBV4-1 and TRBJ1-2, with 8 bases matching TRBD1. Germline V gives CDR1 MGHRA, CDR2 YSYEKL. The J segment lost 4 bases and the V segment lost 5 bases, leaving 3 bases of the junction unmatched. CDR3 size: 13 residues. CDR3 DNA: TGCGCCAGCAGCGGACAGGGTTTCTATGGCTACACCTTC. It specifies CASSGQGFYGYTF.

The rearrangement joins TRBV4-3 to TRBJ1-2; D not resolved. The germline V gene has CDR1 LGHNA and CDR2 YSLEER. The CDR3 has 16 residues. V lost 0 bases to trimming and J lost 3 bases, with 14 bases between them. Here the CDR3 DNA reads TGCGCCAGCAGCCAAGATGGGAAAGTCAGCTACTATGGCTACACCTTC. Its protein is CASSQDGKVSYYGYTF.

The chain joins TRBV3-1 (or the pseudogene TRBV3-2) to TRBJ2-7, with 9 bases that match TRBD2. The CDR3 sequence is 16 residues long. The V and J ends lost 4 bases and 3 bases, in that order; junction bases with no gene match: 10. Germline CDR1 and CDR2: LGHDT and YNNKEL (reference sequence). The CDR3 loop reads CASSRQMIAGDYEQYF. DNA for the CDR3: TGTGCCAGCAGCCGTCAAATGATAGCGGGGGACTACGAGCAGTACTTC.

The genes are TRBV28 and TRBJ2-6; D is perhaps TRBD1 (6 bases). This CDR3 has 16 residues. Germline CDR1 MDHEN, CDR2 SYDVKM. With 5 bases removed from V and 0 bases from J, the gap between germline ends came to 11 bases. The CDR3 region is CASSKNRVSGANVLTF. The CDR3 DNA follows: TGTGCCAGCAGTAAAAACAGGGTCTCTGGGGCCAACGTCCTGACTTTC.

This rearrangement joins TRBV6-5 to TRBJ1-2; 9 bases line up with TRBD1. The germline CDR1 and CDR2 sequences are MNHEY and SVGAGI. The CDR3 runs 13 residues. Trimming took 1 base from V and 6 from J; bases not matched to a gene: 0. The CDR3 loop is CASSYYRGHGYTF. The CDR3 nucleotides read TGTGCCAGCAGTTACTACAGGGGGCATGGCTACACCTTC.

CDR3 sequence reads: CASSLLYSGSYEQYF. The CDR3 nucleotides read TGTGCCAGCAGCTTGCTGTATTCTGGCTCCTACGAGCAGTACTTC. V usage is TRBV5-8 and J usage is TRBJ2-7; D gene uncertain. From germline, CDR1 is SGHTS and CDR2 YDEGEE. This CDR3 has 15 residues. V was cut by 1 base and J by 0 bases, with 11 bases left in between.

This chain uses TRBV6-2 or TRBV6-3 with TRBJ1-2, with D unclear. CDR1 is MNHEY and CDR2 is SVGEGT in the germline V gene. Between the trimmed V and J ends, which lost 5 bases and 5 bases, there was a span of 12 bases. CDR3 size: 13 residues. The CDR3 is CASSNLPGYGYTF. For the CDR3, the DNA is TGTGCCAGCAGTAACCTCCCGGGGTATGGCTACACCTTC.

J is TRBJ1-2 and V is TRBV19; 9 bases map to TRBD1. The CDR3 contains 14 residues. V gave up 5 bases and J gave up 2 bases; unmatched junction bases: 3. The germline CDR1 and CDR2 sequences are LNHDA and SQIVND (reference sequence). The CDR3 protein is CASSSDRGNYGYTF. The CDR3 coding sequence is TGTGCCAGTAGTTCGGACAGGGGCAACTATGGCTACACCTTC.

CDR3 coding DNA: TGTGCCAGTAGTATGGCCAGGTCTGATGGCTACACCTTC. Translation gives CASSMARSDGYTF. The chain employs TRBV19 and TRBJ1-2, with D hard to call. Germline V lookup: CDR1 LNHDA, CDR2 SQIVND (reference sequence). V lost 3 bases to trimming and J lost 6 bases, with 11 bases between them. The CDR3 runs to 13 residues.

The rearrangement links TRBV4-2 to TRBJ2-3, with D perhaps TRBD2 (7 bases). Germline loops: CDR1 LGHNA, CDR2 YNFKEQ. The length of the CDR3 is 18 residues. The V gene lost 1 base and the J gene lost 1 base, with 18 bases spanning the gap. DNA for the CDR3: TGTGCCAGCAGCCAAGGGGTCGAGGGGGGGCCTGGCACAGATACGCAGTATTTT. Protein product: CASSQGVEGGPGTDTQYF.

The rearrangement uses TRBV4-2 and TRBJ2-3; TRBD2 agrees at 7 bases. The CDR3 totals 15 residues. Per germline, CDR1 LGHNA and CDR2 YNFKEQ. J lost 2 bases, V lost 3 bases, and 5 bases had no gene match. The CDR3, as DNA: TGTGCCAGCAGCCATAAAGCGGGGACCACAGATACGCAGTATTTT. Protein: CASSHKAGTTDTQYF.

J is TRBJ1-3 and V is TRBV20-1; 7 bases map to TRBD1. The CDR3 has 16 amino acids. Germline values: CDR1 DFQATT, CDR2 SNEGSKA (reference sequence). The V segment lost 3 bases and the J segment 2 bases; nucleotides outside the gene matches: 10. The CDR3 DNA is TGCAGTGCTAGTGGATATGGACAGGCGGCTGGAAACACCATATATTTT. This translates into CSASGYGQAAGNTIYF.

The chain combines TRBV10-3 with TRBJ1-2; TRBD1 aligns across 8 bases. This CDR3 has 12 residues. J gave up 6 bases and V 3 bases, and 0 bases lay outside the gene matches. Per the germline V gene, CDR1 is ENHRY and CDR2 is SYGVKD. The CDR3 DNA follows: TGTGCCATCAGTGACAGGGGGCATGGCTACACCTTC. This encodes CAISDRGHGYTF.

DNA of the CDR3: TGTGCCAGCAGGTCGCCAGGTCGCTCTGGAAACACCATATATTTT. It translates to CASRSPGRSGNTIYF. The chain carries TRBV6-6 and TRBJ1-3; D gene ambiguous. The V gene's germline CDR1 is MNHNY and CDR2 SVGAGI (reference sequence). The CDR3 spans 15 residues. Deletions cut 6 bases from V and 0 bases from J, with 12 bases between.

This sequence joins TRBV14 and TRBJ1-5, with 7 bases that match TRBD1. The CDR3 loop spans 14 amino acids. Unmatched junction bases numbered 5, after V lost 2 bases and J lost 7 bases. Germline CDR1 reads SGHDN; CDR2 reads FVKESK. CDR3 sequence: CASSQHRGRQPQHF. CDR3 sequence (DNA): TGTGCCAGCAGCCAACACAGGGGCCGACAGCCCCAGCATTTT.

The CDR3 loop is CASSLSQGAIGYTF. The CDR3 nucleotides read TGTGCCAGCAGCTTATCACAGGGGGCGATTGGCTACACCTTC. The J gene is TRBJ1-2, the V gene TRBV7-2; 9 nucleotides align to TRBD1. Germline CDR1 is SGHTA and CDR2 is FQGNSA. This CDR3 is built from 14 residues. V trimming: 2 bases; J trimming: 7 bases; junction bases outside the gene matches: 5.

The rearrangement uses TRBV11-2 and TRBJ1-4, with D possibly TRBD1 on 6 matching bases. The V end was cut by 3 bases, the J end by 5 bases, with 10 bases between. CDR1 is SGHAT and CDR2 is FQNNGV in the germline V gene. The CDR3 spans 14 residues. Here the CDR3 DNA reads TGTGCCAGCAGCTTTTTACAGGGCAATGAAAAACTGTTTTTT. Protein: CASSFLQGNEKLFF.

This chain uses TRBV10-3 with TRBJ1-2; TRBD1 aligns across 10 bases. This CDR3 has 12 residues. Trimming removed 10 bases from V and 4 bases from J; junction bases left unmatched: 3. The germline V gene has CDR1 ENHRY and CDR2 SYGVKD. CDR3 sequence: CATRTGGYGYTF. DNA of the CDR3: TGTGCCACCCGGACAGGGGGCTATGGCTACACCTTC.

The chain uses TRBV5-6 and TRBJ1-1; TRBD1 might be the D (5 bases). The CDR3 extends over 15 amino acids. V lost 3 bases and J 3 bases, leaving 15 bases between the germline ends. Germline loops: CDR1 SGHDT, CDR2 YYEEEE. The DNA of the CDR3 is TGTGCCAGCAGCTCTCTGGCCCGGGGGGACACTGAAGCTTTCTTT. It translates to CASSSLARGDTEAFF.

V and J are TRBV2 and TRBJ1-1; D unclear. Germline CDR1 is SNHLY and CDR2 is FYNNEI. V lost 3 bases and J 4 bases, leaving 12 bases between the germline ends. This CDR3 contains 14 residues. The CDR3 sequence: CASSEGYRGTEAFF. CDR3 nucleotide sequence: TGTGCCAGCAGTGAGGGGTATCGGGGCACTGAAGCTTTCTTT.

This clone was detected only a few times. The rearrangement joins TRBV2 to TRBJ1-1, with 11 bases aligning to TRBD1. CDR1 SNHLY and CDR2 FYNNEI come from the germline V gene. This CDR3 is 14 amino acids long. V shed 6 bases, J shed 6 bases, and the junction held 6 bases outside the gene matches. This chain's CDR3 is CASSRDRGAAEAFF. The CDR3 DNA sequence: TGTGCCAGCAGCAGGGACAGGGGGGCCGCTGAAGCTTTCTTT.